Listed here are 8 T cell receptor beta chains from one sample, sequenced in a study of cytomegalovirus exposure and HLA in healthy donors. PCR amplification relied on 60 Vbeta primers (plus 13 Jbeta primers). TCRdb keeps only in-frame clones here, not all; method: immunoSEQ multiplex PCR. The data contain fewer than 150,000 clones, about 80% of them singletons. Sequenced: PBMCs. These receptors all come from a young man in good health and CMV-seronegative.

The V gene is TRBV14, the J gene TRBJ2-7, with 8 bases aligning to TRBD1. V dropped 4 bases and J dropped 5; count of bases not matched to a gene: 4. The CDR3 runs 13 residues. Per germline, CDR1 SGHDN and CDR2 FVKESK. In nucleotides, the CDR3 is TGTGCCAGCAGCCGCGGACAGGGAGACGAGCAGTACTTC. It yields the protein CASSRGQGDEQYF.

The rearrangement links TRBV6-5 to TRBJ1-2, with 9 bases fitting TRBD1. The CDR3 is 14 amino acids. Trimming took 4 bases from V and 2 from J; bases not matched to a gene: 2. CDR1 is MNHEY, CDR2 SVGAGI, per germline. CDR3: CASSSGTGNYGYTF. DNA of the CDR3: TGTGCCAGCAGTTCCGGGACAGGGAACTATGGCTACACCTTC.

This chain joins TRBV5-6 and TRBJ1-2; D not certain. CDR1 and CDR2 (germline): SGHDT, YYEEEE. This CDR3 comprises 13 residues. Trimming removed 0 bases at V and 6 bases at J, with 9 bases between. CDR3 nucleotide sequence: TGTGCCAGCAGCTTGGTGGTATCAGATGGCTACACCTTC. This gives the protein CASSLVVSDGYTF.

This clone was observed a handful of times. Different DNA sequences within this sample yield the same CDR3. This chain connects TRBV5-1 to TRBJ2-1; TRBD1 agrees at 10 bases. This CDR3 is 12 amino acids long. V was clipped by 6 bases and J by 9 bases; unmatched bases: 3. Germline assignment: CDR1 SGHRS and CDR2 YFSETQ. The CDR3 sequence is CASTRDRGEQFF. As DNA, the CDR3 is TGCGCCAGCACTAGGGACAGGGGTGAGCAGTTCTTC.

This clone was seen a single time. The chain employs TRBV13 and TRBJ1-3; possibly TRBD1 for D (6 bases). This CDR3 is built from 16 residues. V was trimmed by 3 bases and J by 3 bases, leaving 15 bases between them. Germline V gene data show CDR1 as PRHDT and CDR2 as FYEKMQ (reference sequence). The DNA of the CDR3 is TGTGCCAGCAGCTTCGACAGGTTAGGTCTTGGAAACACCATATATTTT. It encodes CASSFDRLGLGNTIYF.

The gene calls are TRBV28 and TRBJ2-7; D is ambiguous. The germline V gene has CDR1 MDHEN and CDR2 SYDVKM. The V and J ends lost 6 bases and 3 bases respectively, with 9 bases between them. This CDR3 has 12 amino acids. The CDR3 nucleotides read TGTGCCAGCAGACAGCAATTCTACGAGCAGTACTTC. Encoded protein: CASRQQFYEQYF.

This clone was detected a few times. The V gene is TRBV4-3, the J gene TRBJ1-2; 9 positions agree with TRBD1. Per the germline V gene, CDR1 is LGHNA and CDR2 is YSLEER. V shed 0 bases, J shed 3 bases, and the junction held 14 bases outside the gene matches. The CDR3 length is 19 residues. The CDR3 bases are TGCGCCAGCAGCCAAGACCTTAATACCGGGACAGGGACCCACTATGGCTACACCTTC. Residues: CASSQDLNTGTGTHYGYTF.

The V and J genes are TRBV6-6 and TRBJ2-1; 12 bases line up with TRBD2. Germline V gene sequence: CDR1 MNHNY, CDR2 SVGAGI (reference sequence). CDR3 length: 15 amino acids. Germline trimming cut 6 bases from V and 9 bases from J; bases unmatched to any gene: 9. Here the CDR3 DNA reads TGTGCCAGCAGACCCTCTAGCGGGAGGGCTTTTGAGCAGTTCTTC. Its translation: CASRPSSGRAFEQFF.